This T cell receptor (beta chain) is from a study of identical twins (dated by TCRdb to about 2016). For the study in its entirety: The study deep-sequenced TCR alpha and beta repertoires from monozygotic twins, unrelated adults of various ages and cord blood to test whether fetal clonotypes persist. To rule out contamination, replicate twin experiments were performed at different times with different library preparation protocols.

V was cut back by 7 bases and J by 3 bases, leaving a gap of 18 bases between them. The CDR1 and CDR2 encoded by the germline V gene are SGDLS and YYNGEE. Taken from cysteine to phenylalanine, the CDR3 has 15 residues. Only the CDR3 DNA is retained, 45 bases long and in frame from the first base. This clonotype was detected once. It has no known antigen specificity. A much bigger clone sits one base away, suggesting this may be a read error. What the study reported, not specific to this receptor: Compared with coincidental sharing between unrelated individuals, out-of-frame TCR alpha sequences shared between twins had an excess of sequences with low generation probability. Invariant T cells such as MAIT and iNKT could partly confound zero-insertion analyses, although diverse VJ usage argued against such confounding for most clonotypes. Because the same donors could not be followed over many years, the conclusions depended on cross-sectional statistical analysis. In monozygotic twins, recombination models systematically underestimated out-of-frame TCR alpha sharing, but the models matched the sharing seen between unrelated individuals. The excess sharing between twins in beta out-of-frame sequences was weaker because fewer shared sequences reduced the signal-to-noise ratio. Abundant cord blood beta clonotypes had fewer insertions, young adult naive repertoires showed a similar but weaker trend, and memory repertoires showed no such trend.

Every donor was a healthy Caucasian. Miltenyi CD45RO+ enrichment and human naive T-cell isolation kits were used to isolate memory (CD45RO+) and naive T cells from PBMC. Library preparation was by 5' RACE. The run used an Illumina HiSeq 2000. Template switching introduced a universal primer binding site; the final cDNA contained a unique molecular identifier, enabling accurate counting of TCR cDNA molecules. First-strand cDNA for TCR alpha and beta chains was synthesized from specific primers in the conserved constant-segment region. To control for contamination, each cDNA library was double barcoded with a SMART-Mk sample barcode plus Illumina barcodes. Two successive PCR steps introduced TruSeq adapter sequences along with Illumina sample barcodes. The Illumina HiSeq platform was used with custom primers to sequence TCR alpha and beta cDNA libraries. As for how the authors treated the data: MiGEC was used to process raw reads and extract unique molecular identifiers, and MiXCR was used to find CDR3 positions. Recombination models were inferred per individual with the repgenHMM and IGoR tools using an EM algorithm. The tcR package in R was used for shared clonotype analysis, with sharing normalized by the product of cloneset sizes. Out-of-frame nonproductive sequences were analyzed to study raw recombination free of thymic and clonal selection effects. TCRdb redid the processing of the public reads, applying fastp at Q25 and MiXCR, and retained in-frame beta chains. Records with the same CDR3 protein are collapsed into one entry carrying the most frequent genes and DNA. TCRdb assigned the V and J calls; the authors' analysis was not used. For this sample there are over 200,000 distinct CDR3 sequences; approximately 10% appear just once. The ten largest clones represent less than 12% of the sample.

The TCR originated in a man between 50 and 59 years old in good health. The V and J segments used are TRBV9 and TRBJ2-3; the D region may be TRBD1 or TRBD2, each matching 5 bases equally. Input material: memory T cells sorted from blood. The label giving this sample's cell subset or site can be read as: CD45RO+ enriched T cells. The CDR3 in this case is CASGEGPTRTDTQYF. Read as DNA, the sequence is TGTGCCAGCGGCGAGGGACCTACTAGGACAGATACGCAGTATTTT.